This entry describes one T cell receptor beta chain. A much larger clone differs from this one at a single base, so this may be a read error. Constant-region priming of 500 ng total RNA yielded TCR beta cDNA. What produced the TCR beta libraries was three nested multiplex PCR rounds using slightly modified ARM-PCR. The first two PCR rounds, around 10 cycles each, used TRBV1-TRBV30 forward primers and a C-beta reverse primer. TCRdb independently ran MiXCR on the multiplex PCR reads; one entry per CDR3 protein. In the table there are 320,000 or so distinct CDR3 sequences, 65% of which are singletons. Blood RNA originated from unsorted whole blood, with germline DNA additionally extracted. The data belong to a study of tumor-infiltrating lymphocytes in primary liver carcinoma. The CDR3 runs to 13 residues. Germline assignment: CDR1 MNHNS and CDR2 SASEGT. Deletions cut 7 bases from V and 4 bases from J, with 14 bases between.

The rearrangement uses TRBV6-1 and TRBJ2-7, with a possible D match to TRBD1 (6 bases). The sample comprised peripheral blood. The source of this sequence is a man aged 35 to 55 with primary liver carcinoma and hepatitis B virus infection. This CDR3 reads CASNGQPRYEQYF. The CDR3 nucleotides read TGTGCCAGCAATGGACAGCCCCGATACGAGCAGTACTTC.